This T cell receptor beta chain was found in a study of PD-1 blockade in classical Hodgkin lymphoma. Only in-frame clones appear in the TCRdb table, and some are missing; sequencing was by immunoSEQ multiplex PCR. In the table there are 100,000 to 130,000 clones, 80% to 90% of which are singletons. The CDR3 is made up of 13 amino acids. The ends lost 5 bases at V and 4 bases at J; junction bases unmatched: 3. Germline lookup yields CDR1 MDHEN and CDR2 SYDVKM. Study outcomes and limitations: Baseline diversity resembling that of newly diagnosed patients was seen in complete responders.

Each and every patient relapsed after autologous stem cell transplantation, and patients got differing brentuximab vedotin exposure. This clone was counted once. Its antigen is not identified. Other DNA sequences in the sample encode the same CDR3. Sequenced material: peripheral blood mononuclear cells (PBMCs), taken before the second cycle of nivolumab. This chain connects TRBV28 to TRBJ1-2; 8 bases match TRBD1. The TCR comes from a human donor with classical Hodgkin lymphoma. This CDR3 reads CASSQDRAYGYTF. The CDR3 nucleotides are TGTGCCAGCAGTCAGGACAGGGCCTATGGCTACACCTTC.